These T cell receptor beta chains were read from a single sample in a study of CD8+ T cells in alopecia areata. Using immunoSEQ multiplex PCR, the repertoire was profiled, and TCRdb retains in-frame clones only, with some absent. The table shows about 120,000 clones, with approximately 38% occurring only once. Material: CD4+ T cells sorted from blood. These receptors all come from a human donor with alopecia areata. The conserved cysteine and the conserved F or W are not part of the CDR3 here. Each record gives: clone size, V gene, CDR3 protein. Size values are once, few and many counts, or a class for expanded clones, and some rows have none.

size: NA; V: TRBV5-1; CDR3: ASSLDSLPYNEQF
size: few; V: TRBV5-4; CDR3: ASSPGRAGSSQVPDTQY
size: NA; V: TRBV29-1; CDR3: SVVAQNYGYT
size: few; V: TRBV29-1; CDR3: SSSGHPPGGELF
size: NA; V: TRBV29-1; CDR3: SVATATETQY
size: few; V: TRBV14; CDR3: ASSQVGHGRTY
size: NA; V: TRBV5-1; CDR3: ASSLGLDLGDTEAF
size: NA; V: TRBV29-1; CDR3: SGVVDSEAF
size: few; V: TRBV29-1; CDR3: SVVFPSGNTF
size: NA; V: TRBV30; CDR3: AWSIRGRTDTQY
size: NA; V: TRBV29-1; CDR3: SVELGAGVGEQY
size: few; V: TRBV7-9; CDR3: ASSTWTGENSPLH
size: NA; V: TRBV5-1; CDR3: ASSLQAGGSETQY
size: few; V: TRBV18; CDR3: ASSAGTSGPDTQY
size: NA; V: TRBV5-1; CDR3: ASSEGQGGGNTIY
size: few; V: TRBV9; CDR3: ASSAGGTDTQY
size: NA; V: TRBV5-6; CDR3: ASSLRLAGNIQY
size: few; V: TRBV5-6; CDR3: ASSLGYGGRGYEQY
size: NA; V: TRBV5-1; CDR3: ASSLSSRSTDTQY
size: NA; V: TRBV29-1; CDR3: SVDGTGLNEQY
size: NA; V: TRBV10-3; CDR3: AISQTGGKTQY
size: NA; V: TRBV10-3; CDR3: AISGRQAQDVNEQY
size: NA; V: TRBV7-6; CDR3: ASSLVVYNEQF
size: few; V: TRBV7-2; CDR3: ASRLMTDTQY
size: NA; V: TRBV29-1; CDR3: SGRQGNMGEQY
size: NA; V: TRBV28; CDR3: ASSLAGARSQY
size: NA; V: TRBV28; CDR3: ASSLGPLTNTGELF
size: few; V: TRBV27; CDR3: ASSQRGGPYEQY
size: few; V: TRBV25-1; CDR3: ASSGRIRGGGETQY
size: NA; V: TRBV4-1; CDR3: ASSQVNMGLIGELF
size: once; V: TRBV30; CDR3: AWSVLGRSEQY
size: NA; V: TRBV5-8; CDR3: ASSPWDTEETQY
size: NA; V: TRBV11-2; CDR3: ASTLGVGGGYEQY
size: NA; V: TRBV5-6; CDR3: ASSILAGAHDEQF
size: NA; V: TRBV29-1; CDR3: SVVGNSRTNYGYT
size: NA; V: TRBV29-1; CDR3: SVGRGDTEAF
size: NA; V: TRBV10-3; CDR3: AINPTGLHGYT
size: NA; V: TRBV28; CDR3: ASRRTGIGGYT
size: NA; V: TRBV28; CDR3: ASSFGQGRGEETQY
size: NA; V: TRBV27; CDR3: ASSLSDRENEKLF
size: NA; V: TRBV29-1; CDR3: SVGPSRGTQY
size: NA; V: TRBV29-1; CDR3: SVAAGVHYEQY
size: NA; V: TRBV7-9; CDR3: ASSTSRDTEAF
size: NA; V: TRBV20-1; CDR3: SARDPPGAF
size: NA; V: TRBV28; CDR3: ASVPQGNYGYT